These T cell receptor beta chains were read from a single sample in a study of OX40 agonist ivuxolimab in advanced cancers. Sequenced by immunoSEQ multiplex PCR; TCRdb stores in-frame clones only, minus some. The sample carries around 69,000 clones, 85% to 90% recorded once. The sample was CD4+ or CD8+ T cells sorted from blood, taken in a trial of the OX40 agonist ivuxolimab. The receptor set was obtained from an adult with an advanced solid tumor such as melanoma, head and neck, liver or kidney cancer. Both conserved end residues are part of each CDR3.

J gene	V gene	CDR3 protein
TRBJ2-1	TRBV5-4	CASSLEGLAGLINEQFF
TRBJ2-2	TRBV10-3	CAISDTNTGELFF
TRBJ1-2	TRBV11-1	CASSFGDYGYTF
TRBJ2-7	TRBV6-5	CASSYSKAVSYEQYF
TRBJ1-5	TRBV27	CASSKQGVSNSNQPQHF
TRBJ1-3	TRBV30	CAWRTSSGNTIYF
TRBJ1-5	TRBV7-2	CASSWNRDSNQPQHF
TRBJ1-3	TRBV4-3	CASSQEWGSSGNTIYF
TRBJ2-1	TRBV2	CASSENRGNEQFF
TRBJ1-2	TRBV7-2	CASSLDSYGYTF
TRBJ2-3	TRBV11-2	CASSLRDRGRNTQYF
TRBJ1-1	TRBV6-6	CASSRTDNEAFF
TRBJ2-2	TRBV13	CASSSSLSQGAGANTGELFF
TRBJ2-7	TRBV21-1	CASRKEEGTRPHEQYF
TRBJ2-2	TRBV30	CAWSGLLGATGELFF
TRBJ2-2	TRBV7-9	CASSLRQGESGELFF
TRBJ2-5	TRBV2	CASIRVQETQYF
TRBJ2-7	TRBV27	CASSLFGLAGGSYEQYF
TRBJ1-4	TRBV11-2	CASSLDGYNEKLFF
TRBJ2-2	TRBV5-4	CASSFSGGPNTGELFF
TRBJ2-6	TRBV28	CASRGQGAGANVLTF
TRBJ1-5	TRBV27	CASSLGGRQPQHF
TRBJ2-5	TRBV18	CASSPRYQETQYF
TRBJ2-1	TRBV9	CASSPPGQREGNEQFF
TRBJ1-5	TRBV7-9	CAGGSNQPQHF
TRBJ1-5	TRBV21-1	CASSILRDSKYSNQPQHF
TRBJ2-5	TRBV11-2	CASSSRGTIQETQYF
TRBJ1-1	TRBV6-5	CASLDRTLNTEAFF
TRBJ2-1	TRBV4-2	CASSQDLAGGMNEQFF
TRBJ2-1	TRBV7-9	CASSLRDLTTSNEQFF
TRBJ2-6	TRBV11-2	CASSPYRGRGSGANVLTF
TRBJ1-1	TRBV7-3	CASSSRTGGQNTEAFF
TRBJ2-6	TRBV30	CAWSIALSGANVLTF
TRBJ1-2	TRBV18	CASSSTQGYGYTF
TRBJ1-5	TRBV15	CATSRERSGNQPQHF
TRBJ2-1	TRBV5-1	CASSRDRLYNEQFF
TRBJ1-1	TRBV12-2	CASRLVDTGQGDTEAFF
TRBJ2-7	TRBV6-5	CASSTSGGSYEQYF
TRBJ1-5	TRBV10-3	CAISKEGSGNQPQHF
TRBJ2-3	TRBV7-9	CASQAGSTDTQYF
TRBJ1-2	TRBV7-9	CASSRGQGSGYTF
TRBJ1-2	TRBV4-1	CASSHPYGIDF
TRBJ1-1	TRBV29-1	CSVEKQGTEAFF
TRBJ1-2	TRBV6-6	CASSSIGYGYTF
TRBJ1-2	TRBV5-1	CASSSLSSDYGYTF
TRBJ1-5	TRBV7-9	CASSEQGDQPQHF
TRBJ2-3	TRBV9	CASSVVGLEGTDTQYF
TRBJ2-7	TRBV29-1	CSVLFRDEQYF
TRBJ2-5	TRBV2	CASRPGTRVGTQYF
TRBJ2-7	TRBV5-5	CASSLGNRVLGVQYF
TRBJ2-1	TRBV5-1	CASSPSQGAWEQFF
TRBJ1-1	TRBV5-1	CASSLSGGGTEAFF
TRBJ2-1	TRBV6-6	CASSYSNEQFF
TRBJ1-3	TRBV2	CASSRIPGTGNTIYF
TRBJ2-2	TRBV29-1	CSVEDFNRPNTGELFF